This is a list of T cell receptor beta chains from one sample in a study of pediatric ulcerative colitis. Using immunoSEQ multiplex PCR, the repertoire was profiled, and TCRdb retains in-frame clones only, with some absent. The data contain more than 10,000 clones, more than 70% of them singletons. Sequences were obtained from gut tissue. These receptors were obtained from a boy aged 5-17 years who was a control in a study of pediatric ulcerative colitis. The CDR3 runs from the conserved cysteine through the conserved F or W. A D gene is named only where the DNA matches it firmly. Expanded clones get a size class; other rows say once, few or many, or leave the size out.

D,J,size,V,CDR3,DNA
NA,TRBJ2-2,NA,TRBV12-2,CASRLGRGFLIAGELFF,TGTGCAAGTCGCTTAGGACGTGGCTTTCTTATCGCCGGGGAGCTGTTTTTT
NA,TRBJ2-3,NA,TRBV6-4,CASSDSIGGPDTQYF,TGTGCCAGCAGTGACTCTATCGGGGGGCCAGATACGCAGTATTTT
NA,TRBJ2-5,few,TRBV20-1,CSARGGTQYF,TGCAGTGCTAGAGGCGGGACCCAGTACTTC
TRBD2,TRBJ2-3,NA,TRBV4-2,CASSQESGSGADTQYF,TGTGCCAGCAGCCAAGAAAGCGGGAGTGGTGCAGATACGCAGTATTTT
NA,TRBJ2-5,NA,TRBV19,CASSMGGAETQYF,TGTGCCAGTAGTATGGGCGGAGCGGAGACCCAGTACTTC
TRBD1,TRBJ2-6,NA,TRBV7-7,CASSLAAGGPGANVLTF,TGTGCTAGCAGCTTAGCGGCAGGGGGCCCTGGGGCCAACGTCCTGACTTTC
NA,TRBJ2-7,NA,TRBV5-4,CASSFFGRNIGEQYF,TGTGCCAGCAGCTTTTTTGGCAGAAACATCGGCGAGCAGTACTTC
NA,TRBJ2-5,NA,TRBV19,CASSIGGPGTQYF,TGTGCCAGTAGTATCGGAGGACCGGGGACCCAGTACTTC
NA,TRBJ1-2,NA,TRBV27,CASRPGLLPRMDGYTF,TGTGCCAGCAGACCGGGGCTCTTACCCCGTATGGATGGCTACACCTTC
NA,TRBJ1-3,once,TRBV5-4,CASSLDPGSGNTIYF,TGTGCCAGCAGCTTGGACCCGGGTTCTGGAAACACCATATATTTT
NA,TRBJ2-3,once,TRBV4-2,CASSQEKTAPIHF,TGTGCCAGCAGCCAAGAGAAAACGGCGCCAATACATTTT
NA,TRBJ1-5,NA,TRBV11-2,CASSLMGVGNQPQHF,TGTGCCAGCAGCTTAATGGGTGTTGGCAATCAGCCCCAGCATTTT
TRBD1,TRBJ2-5,NA,TRBV27,CASSLLGTGGFRETQYF,TGTGCCAGCAGTTTATTAGGGACAGGGGGCTTTCGGGAGACCCAGTACTTC
TRBD1,TRBJ1-1,NA,TRBV4-2,CASNLQDRGNTEAFF,TGTGCCAGCAACCTCCAGGACAGGGGGAACACTGAAGCTTTCTTT
NA,TRBJ2-7,NA,TRBV11-2,CASSLGLESRQYF,TGTGCCAGCAGCTTAGGGCTGGAATCGCGGCAGTACTTC
NA,TRBJ2-3,NA,TRBV11-2,CASAPGHRTRTDTQYF,TGTGCCAGCGCGCCGGGTCATCGAACTCGCACAGATACGCAGTATTTT
TRBD2,TRBJ2-1,NA,TRBV30,CAWRLASRIYNEQFF,TGTGCCTGGAGACTAGCGAGTAGGATTTACAATGAGCAGTTCTTC
NA,TRBJ2-5,NA,TRBV30,CAWSVGTHGTQYF,TGTGCCTGGAGTGTAGGCACCCACGGGACCCAGTACTTC
TRBD2,TRBJ2-5,NA,TRBV5-1,CASSSSGGRGHQETQYF,TGCGCCAGCAGCTCCAGTGGCGGGAGAGGGCACCAAGAGACCCAGTACTTC
NA,TRBJ1-2,NA,TRBV5-1,CASSLGPVYPGTYGYTF,TGCGCCAGCAGCTTGGGACCGGTTTATCCCGGGACCTATGGCTACACCTTC
NA,TRBJ2-5,NA,TRBV7-7,CASSTRGGRETQYF,TGTGCTAGCAGCACCCGTGGGGGGCGGGAGACCCAGTACTTC
NA,TRBJ1-1,NA,TRBV11-1,CASSPRRDLNTEAFF,TGTGCCAGCAGCCCCCGTAGGGATTTGAACACTGAAGCTTTCTTT
NA,TRBJ1-2,few,TRBV5-6,CASSLVGSGHRGYGYTF,TGTGCCAGCAGCTTAGTGGGGTCGGGACACCGAGGGTATGGCTACACCTTC
TRBD1,TRBJ2-2,NA,TRBV6-5,CASRPDRGSPGELFF,TGTGCCAGCAGACCGGACAGGGGGTCCCCCGGGGAGCTGTTTTTT
NA,TRBJ2-3,NA,TRBV9,CASSVGVVRDTQYF,TGTGCCAGCAGCGTAGGAGTTGTACGCGATACGCAGTATTTT
NA,TRBJ2-3,NA,TRBV29-1,CSVDEAGGTDTQYF,TGCAGCGTTGATGAGGCAGGAGGCACAGATACGCAGTATTTT
TRBD2,TRBJ2-1,NA,TRBV5-1,CASSLLTSGGGDEQFF,TGCGCCAGCAGCTTGCTGACTAGCGGAGGGGGCGATGAGCAGTTCTTC
NA,TRBJ2-6,few,TRBV4-3,CASSQGPGSGANVLTF,TGCGCCAGCAGCCAAGGGCCAGGCTCTGGGGCCAACGTCCTGACTTTC
NA,TRBJ2-1,NA,TRBV6-5,CASSSVGDRYNEQFF,TGTGCCAGCAGTTCGGTGGGGGATCGGTACAATGAGCAGTTCTTC
NA,TRBJ1-3,once,TRBV7-9,CASSLQGAWGNTIYF,TGTGCCAGCAGCCTCCAGGGAGCCTGGGGAAACACCATATATTTT
NA,TRBJ2-5,NA,TRBV15,CATSQRYQETQYF,TGTGCCACCAGCCAAAGATACCAAGAGACCCAGTACTTC
TRBD2,TRBJ2-1,NA,TRBV6-1,CASSVLAGGPEQFF,TGTGCCAGCAGTGTACTAGCGGGAGGGCCTGAGCAGTTCTTC
NA,TRBJ2-6,NA,TRBV2,CASTRTRFGTGANVLTF,TGTGCCAGCACGAGAACCAGGTTTGGCACTGGGGCCAACGTCCTGACTTTC
NA,TRBJ2-7,once,TRBV5-1,CASSLAPGREQYF,TGCGCCAGCAGCTTGGCCCCAGGGCGCGAGCAGTACTTC
NA,TRBJ1-3,NA,TRBV7-3,CASSPGTVGNTIYF,TGTGCCAGCAGCCCAGGGACCGTTGGAAACACCATATATTTT
NA,TRBJ1-5,NA,TRBV7-9,CASSLEGSYQPQHF,TGTGCCAGCAGCTTAGAGGGCAGTTATCAGCCCCAGCATTTT
NA,TRBJ2-6,NA,TRBV7-2,CASSPVANVLTF,TGTGCCAGCAGTCCGGTGGCCAACGTCCTGACTTTC
TRBD2,TRBJ2-5,NA,TRBV29-1,CSVEGSGELGQETQYF,TGCAGCGTTGAAGGTAGCGGGGAGTTAGGTCAAGAGACCCAGTACTTC
NA,TRBJ1-1,NA,TRBV7-8,CASSALVTAGTEAFF,TGTGCCAGCAGCGCCTTAGTCACGGCGGGCACTGAAGCTTTCTTT
NA,TRBJ1-3,NA,TRBV6-1,CASSGSRGRNTIYF,TGTGCCAGCTCCGGGTCAAGGGGGAGAAACACCATATATTTT
TRBD2,TRBJ2-5,few,TRBV29-1,CSVGTSGRYQETQYF,TGCAGCGTTGGGACTAGCGGAAGGTACCAAGAGACCCAGTACTTC
TRBD2,TRBJ2-3,NA,TRBV9,CASSVRSGNSAGVTDTQYF,TGTGCCAGCAGCGTACGTAGCGGGAATTCCGCCGGGGTGACAGATACGCAGTATTTT
TRBD2,TRBJ2-3,NA,TRBV4-2,CASSLNWGASGNSDTQYF,TGTGCCAGCAGCCTCAATTGGGGCGCTAGCGGGAATTCAGATACGCAGTATTTT
NA,TRBJ2-5,NA,TRBV5-1,CASSLVLAETQYF,TGCGCCAGCAGCTTGGTTCTGGCGGAGACCCAGTACTTC
NA,TRBJ2-1,NA,TRBV29-1,CSVEQLRSSGEQFF,TGCAGCGTTGAACAACTGCGTTCTTCGGGTGAGCAGTTCTTC
TRBD1,TRBJ1-1,NA,TRBV19,CASSPRDRATEAFF,TGTGCCAGTAGTCCCAGGGACAGGGCGACTGAAGCTTTCTTT
NA,TRBJ1-1,few,TRBV7-3,CASSLSLGSEAFF,TGTGCCAGCAGCTTATCCCTCGGATCTGAAGCTTTCTTT
NA,TRBJ1-2,NA,TRBV2,CARQGGYGYTF,TGTGCCAGGCAGGGCGGCTATGGCTACACCTTC
NA,TRBJ1-3,NA,TRBV6-1,CASSERADPGNTIYF,TGTGCCAGCAGTGAACGGGCAGACCCAGGAAACACCATATATTTT
NA,TRBJ2-7,NA,TRBV5-1,CASSAGSSYEQYF,TGCGCCAGCAGCGCTGGCAGCTCCTACGAGCAGTACTTC
NA,TRBJ1-1,NA,TRBV5-1,CASSLDGATEAFF,TGCGCCAGCAGCTTGGACGGCGCCACTGAAGCTTTCTTT
NA,TRBJ1-2,NA,TRBV2,CASRINPGSNGYTF,TGTGCCAGCAGGATAAATCCAGGGAGTAATGGCTACACCTTC
TRBD1,TRBJ2-5,NA,TRBV6-1,CASSASTGQHRETQYF,TGTGCCAGCAGTGCCTCAACGGGACAGCATAGAGAGACCCAGTACTTC
NA,TRBJ2-1,once,TRBV6-4,CASRGGEVGQFF,TGTGCCAGCAGAGGGGGGGAAGTGGGGCAGTTCTTC